This entry lists 14 T cell receptor beta chains sequenced from one sample in a study of long-term antiretroviral therapy in people with HIV. Sequencing relied on immunoSEQ assay v3.0, run at survey level. Libraries were prepared by immunoSEQ multiplex PCR; TCRdb keeps only in-frame clonotypes and omits some of them. This sample has roughly 12,000 clones, with around 79% found just once. Sequences were derived from unsorted PBMCs, sampled 0.8 years before starting antiretroviral therapy. The receptor set was obtained from a woman in her thirties or forties with HIV.

This clone was picked up a small number of times. The V call is TRBV28, the J call TRBJ2-1, with a weak D call TRBD1 (5 bases). Trimming took off 6 bases at V and 10 bases at J, with 13 bases between the two ends. This CDR3 is 12 amino acids long. CDR1 and CDR2 from the germline V gene are MDHEN and SYDVKM. Here the CDR3 DNA reads TGTGCCAGCAGCCAGGGCCGCTTAGAGCAGTTCTTC. It encodes CASSQGRLEQFF.

The chain employs TRBV5-4 and TRBJ2-1; the match to TRBD2 covers 7 bases. V gave up 4 bases and J gave up 6 bases; unmatched junction bases: 7. This CDR3 has 14 residues. The V gene's germline CDR1 is SGHNT and CDR2 YYREEE (reference sequence). The CDR3 DNA follows: TGTGCCAGCAGCCCTACCGGGACTACCAATGAGCAGTTCTTC. It encodes CASSPTGTTNEQFF.

This chain joins TRBV5-6 and TRBJ2-7, with 8 bases identical to TRBD1. CDR1 and CDR2 (germline): SGHDT, YYEEEE. This CDR3 has 15 residues. With V trimmed by 4 bases and J by 1 base, 7 bases remained unmatched. CDR3 sequence reads: CASSPRGTGSYEQYF. CDR3 nucleotide sequence: TGTGCCAGCAGCCCCCGCGGGACAGGATCCTACGAGCAGTACTTC.

The gene calls are TRBV4-1 and TRBJ2-7; TRBD1 matches at 7 bases. Per the germline V gene, CDR1 is MGHRA and CDR2 is YSYEKL. Trimming at V came to 0 bases and at J to 2 bases, leaving 1 base not matched to a gene. The length of the CDR3 is 14 residues. The CDR3 sequence: CASSQDGTAYEQYF. The CDR3 coding sequence is TGCGCCAGCAGCCAAGATGGGACAGCCTACGAGCAGTACTTC.

The V and J genes are TRBV5-1 and TRBJ1-2; perhaps TRBD1 as D (5 bases). Trimming pared 5 bases from V and 0 bases from J, leaving 11 bases between. Germline values: CDR1 SGHRS, CDR2 YFSETQ. The CDR3 contains 14 residues. The CDR3 nucleotides are TGCGCCAGCAGGACGGGGACTTCTAACTATGGCTACACCTTC. This encodes CASRTGTSNYGYTF.

This clone occurred once. V is TRBV20-1 and J is TRBJ1-2; D ambiguous. The germline V gene has CDR1 DFQATT and CDR2 SNEGSKA (reference sequence). The CDR3 runs to 10 residues. V shed 3 bases and J shed 6 bases, with 5 bases lying between them. The CDR3 loop is CSASGNGYTF. The DNA of the CDR3 is TGCAGTGCTAGCGGTAATGGCTACACCTTC.

The rearrangement uses TRBV5-6 and TRBJ2-3; unclear D gene. Trimming cost V 0 bases and J 5 bases, with 10 bases left between them. Germline V CDR1 and CDR2: SGHDT, YYEEEE. The CDR3 is made up of 14 amino acids. The CDR3 loop is CASSLGPNLDTQYF. For the CDR3, the DNA is TGTGCCAGCAGCTTGGGGCCCAACCTAGATACGCAGTATTTT.

V usage is TRBV5-1 and J usage is TRBJ2-1; 12 bases align to TRBD2. J gave up 5 bases and V 2 bases, and 2 bases lay outside the gene matches. Germline-derived CDR1 and CDR2 are SGHRS and YFSETQ. The CDR3 is 15 amino acids. In nucleotides, the CDR3 is TGCGCCAGCAGCTTACTAGCGGGAGGAGACAATGAGCAGTTCTTC. Its protein is CASSLLAGGDNEQFF. Full variable domain (rest looked up from reference TRBV5-1 and TRBJ2-1): KAGVTQTPRYLIKTRGQQVTLSCSPISGHRSVSWYQQTPGQGLQFLFEYFSETQRNKGNFPGRFSGRQFSNSRSEMNVSTLELGDSALYLCASSLLAGGDNEQFFGPGTRLTVL.

V gene TRBV7-8 combines with J gene TRBJ2-1; 7 bases agree with TRBD2. Trimming cost V 3 bases and J 7 bases; bases outside gene matches: 6. Germline V gene lookup returns CDR1 SGHVS and CDR2 FQNEAQ. CDR3 length: 14 amino acids. CDR3 nucleotides: TGTGCCAGCAGCTTCGGATTAGCGGGTAATGAGCAGTTCTTC. The encoded protein is CASSFGLAGNEQFF. Looking up the rest from reference TRBV7-8 and TRBJ2-1 gives the full variable domain: GAGVSQSPRYKVAKRGQDVALRCDPISGHVSLFWYQQALGQGPEFLTYFQNEAQLDKSGLPSDRFFAERPEGSVSTLKIQRTQQEDSAVYLCASSFGLAGNEQFFGPGTRLTVL.

The chain combines TRBV11-3 with TRBJ2-1; D might be TRBD2 (7 bases). CDR1 and CDR2 from the germline V gene are SGHNT and YENEEA. This CDR3 spans 15 amino acids. The V gene lost 1 base and the J gene lost 8 bases, with 15 bases spanning the gap. In DNA, the CDR3 is TGTGCCAGCAGCTTAGGGGGGACGGGGGGCGATGAGCAGTTCTTC. Protein sequence: CASSLGGTGGDEQFF. Full variable domain (remainder filled in from reference TRBV11-3 and TRBJ2-1): EAGVVQSPRYKIIEKKQPVAFWCNPISGHNTLYWYLQNLGQGPELLIRYENEEAVDDSQLPKDRFSAERLKGVDSTLKIQPAELGDSAVYLCASSLGGTGGDEQFFGPGTRLTVL.

The CDR3 spells CAWSAPGLAGTKNIQYF. In DNA form, the CDR3 reads TGTGCCTGGAGTGCCCCCGGACTAGCGGGGACCAAAAACATTCAGTACTTC. The chain is built from TRBV30 and TRBJ2-4, with 12 bases lining up with TRBD2. Germline loops: CDR1 GTSNPN, CDR2 SVGIG (reference sequence). V lost 1 base to trimming and J lost 2 bases; unmatched junction nucleotides: 6. This CDR3 has 17 residues.

The chain has TRBV18 and TRBJ1-2; 7 nucleotides agree with TRBD1. This CDR3 has 13 residues. Germline-derived CDR1 and CDR2 are KGHSH and LQKENI. Trimming removed 3 bases from V and 8 bases from J; junction bases left unmatched: 6. Written as DNA, the CDR3 is TGTGCCAGCTCACCGGGGGACAGTGAGGGCTACACCTTC. Its translation: CASSPGDSEGYTF.

The V and J genes are TRBV28 and TRBJ2-3; 12 nucleotides align to TRBD2. CDR1 and CDR2 from the germline V gene are MDHEN and SYDVKM. The junction had 4 bases not matched to a gene; V was cut back by 6 bases and J by 0 bases. The CDR3 totals 16 residues. CDR3 nucleotides: TGTGCCAGCAGCCCCGGGACTAGCGGGAGCACAGATACGCAGTATTTT. Translation gives CASSPGTSGSTDTQYF.

A remark on this clone: Other DNA sequences in this specimen translate into the identical CDR3. The chain links TRBV4-3 to TRBJ1-4; weak D call: TRBD1 (5 bases). This CDR3 region has 14 residues. CDR1 LGHNA and CDR2 YSLEER come from the germline V gene. Between the trimmed V and J ends, which lost 1 base and 8 bases, there was a span of 11 bases. The CDR3 region is CASSQGQGEEKLFF. CDR3 bases: TGCGCCAGCAGCCAAGGCCAGGGAGAAGAAAAACTGTTTTTT.